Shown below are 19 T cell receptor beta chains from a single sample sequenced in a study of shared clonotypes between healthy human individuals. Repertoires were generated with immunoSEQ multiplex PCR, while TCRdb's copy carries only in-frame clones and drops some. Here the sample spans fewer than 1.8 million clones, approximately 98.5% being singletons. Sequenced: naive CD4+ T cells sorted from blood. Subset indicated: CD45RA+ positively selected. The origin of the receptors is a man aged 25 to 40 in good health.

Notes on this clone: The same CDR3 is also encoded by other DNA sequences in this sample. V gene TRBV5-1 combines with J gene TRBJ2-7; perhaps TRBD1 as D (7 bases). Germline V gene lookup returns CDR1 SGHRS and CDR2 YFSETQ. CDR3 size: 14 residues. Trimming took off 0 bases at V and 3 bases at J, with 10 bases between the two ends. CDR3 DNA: TGCGCCAGCAGCTTGGCGGGGGACAGCTACGAGCAGTACTTC. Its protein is CASSLAGDSYEQYF.

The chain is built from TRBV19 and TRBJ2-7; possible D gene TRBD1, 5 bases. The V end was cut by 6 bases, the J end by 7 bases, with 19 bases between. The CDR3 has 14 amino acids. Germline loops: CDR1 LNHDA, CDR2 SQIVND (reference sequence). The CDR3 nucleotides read TGTGCCAGTAGCCCGAATAACCAGGGTGTTGAGCAGTACTTC. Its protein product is CASSPNNQGVEQYF.

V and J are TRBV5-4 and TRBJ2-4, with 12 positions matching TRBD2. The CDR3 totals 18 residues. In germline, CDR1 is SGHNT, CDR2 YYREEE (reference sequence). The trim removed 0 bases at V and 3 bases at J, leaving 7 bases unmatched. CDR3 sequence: CASSLGLAGDGGKNIQYF. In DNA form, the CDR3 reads TGTGCCAGCAGCTTGGGACTAGCGGGAGATGGTGGCAAAAACATTCAGTACTTC.

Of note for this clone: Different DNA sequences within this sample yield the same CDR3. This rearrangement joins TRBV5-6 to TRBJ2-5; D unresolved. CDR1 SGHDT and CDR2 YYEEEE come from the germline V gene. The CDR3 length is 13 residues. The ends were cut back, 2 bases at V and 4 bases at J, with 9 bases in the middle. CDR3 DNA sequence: TGTGCCAGCAGCTTTGGCAGGAGAGAGACCCAGTACTTC. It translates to CASSFGRRETQYF.

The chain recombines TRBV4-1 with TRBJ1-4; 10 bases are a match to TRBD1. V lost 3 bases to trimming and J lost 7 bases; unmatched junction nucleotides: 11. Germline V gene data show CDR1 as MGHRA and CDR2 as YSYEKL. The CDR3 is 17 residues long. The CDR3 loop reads CASSQGPGTGVREKLFF. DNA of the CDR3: TGCGCCAGCAGCCAGGGACCCGGGACAGGGGTTCGTGAAAAACTGTTTTTT.

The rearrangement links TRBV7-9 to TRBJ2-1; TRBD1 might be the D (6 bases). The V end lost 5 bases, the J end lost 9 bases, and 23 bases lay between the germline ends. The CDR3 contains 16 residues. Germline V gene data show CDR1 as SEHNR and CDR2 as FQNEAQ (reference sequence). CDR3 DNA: TGTGCCAGCAGCCAACGGCGGACAGTCCTCGGACGTGAGCAGTTCTTC. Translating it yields CASSQRRTVLGREQFF.

Written as DNA, the CDR3 is TGTGCCACCAGGCCATCTAGCGGGAGGACAGATACGCAGTATTTT. Amino acids: CATRPSSGRTDTQYF. The chain links TRBV15 to TRBJ2-3, with TRBD2 matching 11 bases. Germline CDR1 reads LNHNV; CDR2 reads YYDKDF (reference sequence). CDR3 size: 15 residues. The J segment lost 3 bases and the V segment lost 6 bases, leaving 5 bases of the junction unmatched.

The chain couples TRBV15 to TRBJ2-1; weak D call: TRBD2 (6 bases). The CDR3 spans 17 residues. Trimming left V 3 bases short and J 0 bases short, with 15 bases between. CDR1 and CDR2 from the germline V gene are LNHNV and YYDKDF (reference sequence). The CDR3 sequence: CATSRGILATSYNEQFF. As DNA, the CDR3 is TGTGCCACCAGCAGGGGTATTCTAGCGACCTCCTACAATGAGCAGTTCTTC.

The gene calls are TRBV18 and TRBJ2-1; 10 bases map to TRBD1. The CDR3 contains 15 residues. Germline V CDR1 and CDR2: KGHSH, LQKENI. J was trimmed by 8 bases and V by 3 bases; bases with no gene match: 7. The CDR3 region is CASSPSGQGFYEQFF. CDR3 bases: TGTGCCAGCTCACCTTCGGGACAGGGGTTCTATGAGCAGTTCTTC.

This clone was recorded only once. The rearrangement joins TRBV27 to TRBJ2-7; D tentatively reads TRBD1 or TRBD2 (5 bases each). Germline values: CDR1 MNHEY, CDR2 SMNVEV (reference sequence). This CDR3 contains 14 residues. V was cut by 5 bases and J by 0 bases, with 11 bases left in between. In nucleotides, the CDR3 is TGTGCCAGCAGTAATCCCGGGACCTCCTACGAGCAGTACTTC. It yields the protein CASSNPGTSYEQYF.

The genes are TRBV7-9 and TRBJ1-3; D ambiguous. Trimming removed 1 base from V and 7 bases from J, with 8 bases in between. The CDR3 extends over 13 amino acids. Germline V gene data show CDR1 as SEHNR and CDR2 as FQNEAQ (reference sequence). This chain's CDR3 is CASSLERWNTIYF. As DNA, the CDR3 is TGTGCCAGCAGCTTAGAAAGGTGGAACACCATATATTTT.

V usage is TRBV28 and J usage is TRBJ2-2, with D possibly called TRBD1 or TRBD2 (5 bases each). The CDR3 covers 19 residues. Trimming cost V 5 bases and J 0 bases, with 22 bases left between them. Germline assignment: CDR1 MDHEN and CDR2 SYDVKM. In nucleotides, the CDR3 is TGTGCCAGCAGTCCATCAGGGAGCGATCACTCCTCGAACACCGGGGAGCTGTTTTTT. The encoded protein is CASSPSGSDHSSNTGELFF.

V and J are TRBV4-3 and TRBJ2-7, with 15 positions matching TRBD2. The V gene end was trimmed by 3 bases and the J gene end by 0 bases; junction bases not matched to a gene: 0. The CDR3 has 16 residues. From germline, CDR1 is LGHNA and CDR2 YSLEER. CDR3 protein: CASSQGLAGGSYEQYF. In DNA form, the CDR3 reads TGCGCCAGCAGCCAGGGACTAGCGGGAGGCTCCTACGAGCAGTACTTC.

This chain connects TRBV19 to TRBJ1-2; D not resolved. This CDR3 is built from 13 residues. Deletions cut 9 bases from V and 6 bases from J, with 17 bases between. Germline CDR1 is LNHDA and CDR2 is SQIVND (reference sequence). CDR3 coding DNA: TGTGCCAGCCGCCCCTATGGATACGATGGCTACACCTTC. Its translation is CASRPYGYDGYTF.

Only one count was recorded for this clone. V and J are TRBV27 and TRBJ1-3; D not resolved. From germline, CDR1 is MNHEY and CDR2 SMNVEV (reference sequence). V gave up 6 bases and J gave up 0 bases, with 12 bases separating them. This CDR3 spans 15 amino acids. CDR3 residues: CASSLSSRSGNTIYF. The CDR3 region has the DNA TGTGCCAGCAGCCTGAGTTCCCGCTCTGGAAACACCATATATTTT.

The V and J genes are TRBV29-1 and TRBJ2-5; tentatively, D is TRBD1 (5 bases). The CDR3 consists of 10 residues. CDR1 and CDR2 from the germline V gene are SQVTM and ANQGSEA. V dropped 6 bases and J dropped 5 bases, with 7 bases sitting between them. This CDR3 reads CSVGVETQYF. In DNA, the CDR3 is TGCAGCGTAGGGGTTGAGACCCAGTACTTC.

The CDR3 spells CASSTRDLKAFF. The CDR3 DNA is TGTGCCAGCAGCACACGGGACCTGAAAGCTTTCTTT. The gene calls are TRBV7-8 and TRBJ1-1, with a possible D match to TRBD1 (5 bases). This CDR3 comprises 12 residues. Trimming took 5 bases from V and 9 from J, leaving 13 bases between them. Germline lookup yields CDR1 SGHVS and CDR2 FQNEAQ. The full variable domain, rest sourced from reference TRBV7-8 and TRBJ1-1, is GAGVSQSPRYKVAKRGQDVALRCDPISGHVSLFWYQQALGQGPEFLTYFQNEAQLDKSGLPSDRFFAERPEGSVSTLKIQRTQQEDSAVYLCASSTRDLKAFFGQGTRLTVV.

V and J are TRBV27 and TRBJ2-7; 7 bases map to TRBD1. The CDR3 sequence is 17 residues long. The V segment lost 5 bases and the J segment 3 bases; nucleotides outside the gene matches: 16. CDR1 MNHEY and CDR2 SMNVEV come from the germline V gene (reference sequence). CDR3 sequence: CASSIIITGELFYEQYF. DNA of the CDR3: TGTGCCAGCAGTATCATAATAACAGGGGAGCTCTTCTACGAGCAGTACTTC.

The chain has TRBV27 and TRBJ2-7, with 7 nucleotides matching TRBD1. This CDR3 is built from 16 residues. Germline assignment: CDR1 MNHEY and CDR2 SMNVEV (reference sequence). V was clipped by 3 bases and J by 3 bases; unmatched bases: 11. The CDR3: CASSFRGRDRSYEQYF. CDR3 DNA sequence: TGTGCCAGCAGTTTTCGAGGCCGGGACAGAAGCTACGAGCAGTACTTC.